A selection of T cell receptor beta chains follows, all from one sample in a study of cytomegalovirus exposure and HLA in healthy donors. The repertoire was sequenced with immunoSEQ multiplex PCR; TCRdb's copy has only in-frame clones and lacks some. Altogether roughly 150,000 clones are present, roughly 80% being singletons, with the ten largest covering 1.2%. Sequences were obtained from PBMCs. All receptors derive from a female donor in good health and CMV-seronegative. CDR3s include the opening cysteine and the closing phenylalanine or tryptophan. Fields, in order: J gene, V gene, D gene, clone size, CDR3 DNA, CDR3 protein. D genes are given only for firm matches. Clone size is not always given. Where it is, it says once, few, many or a class for expanded clones.

j_gene: TRBJ2-5
v_gene: TRBV2
d_gene: TRBD1
abundance: -
CDR3nt: TGTGCCAGCAGTTCCGGACAGGGAAGAGAGACCCAGTACTTC
CDR3aa: CASSSGQGRETQYF

j_gene: TRBJ2-1
v_gene: TRBV30
d_gene: TRBD2
abundance: -
CDR3nt: TGTGCCTGGACTGTACTAGCGGGAGTTGAGAATGAGCAGTTCTTC
CDR3aa: CAWTVLAGVENEQFF

j_gene: TRBJ1-2
v_gene: TRBV14
d_gene: TRBD1
abundance: -
CDR3nt: TGTGCCAGCAGCCAAGAAAGGACAGGGCCAAACTATGGCTACACCTTC
CDR3aa: CASSQERTGPNYGYTF

j_gene: TRBJ1-3
v_gene: TRBV30
d_gene: TRBD1
abundance: few
CDR3nt: TGTGCCTGGAACAGGGGCGGATATGGAAACACCATATATTTT
CDR3aa: CAWNRGGYGNTIYF

j_gene: TRBJ2-3
v_gene: TRBV7-6
d_gene: -
abundance: few
CDR3nt: TGTGCCAGCAGCGGGGCGGCAGGGTCAGCGGATACGCAGTATTTT
CDR3aa: CASSGAAGSADTQYF

j_gene: TRBJ1-2
v_gene: TRBV4-1
d_gene: -
abundance: -
CDR3nt: TGCGCCAGCAGCCAAGATGGGGCCACGTCGGCCTATGGCTACACCTTC
CDR3aa: CASSQDGATSAYGYTF

j_gene: TRBJ2-7
v_gene: TRBV7-2
d_gene: TRBD2
abundance: -
CDR3nt: TGTGCCAGCAGCTTAGAGGGCGGGAGGGCCGACTCCTACGAGCAGTACTTC
CDR3aa: CASSLEGGRADSYEQYF

j_gene: TRBJ1-5
v_gene: TRBV21-1
d_gene: -
abundance: -
CDR3nt: TGTGCCAGCAGCAAAGAACACGCTCAGCCCCAGCATTTT
CDR3aa: CASSKEHAQPQHF

j_gene: TRBJ1-1
v_gene: TRBV6-1
d_gene: -
abundance: -
CDR3nt: TGTGCCAGCAGTAAACAGGTAGGGAACACTGAAGCTTTCTTT
CDR3aa: CASSKQVGNTEAFF

j_gene: TRBJ2-7
v_gene: TRBV2
d_gene: TRBD1
abundance: -
CDR3nt: TGTGCCAGCAGTGACCACCCAGACAGGGTTTACGAGCAGTACTTC
CDR3aa: CASSDHPDRVYEQYF

j_gene: TRBJ1-1
v_gene: TRBV28
d_gene: -
abundance: -
CDR3nt: TGTGCCAGTATGTTCGGACAGATTGAAGCTTTCTTT
CDR3aa: CASMFGQIEAFF

j_gene: TRBJ2-5
v_gene: TRBV7-2
d_gene: -
abundance: once
CDR3nt: TGTGCCAGCAGCTTAGGCAGGCACCAAGAGACCCAGTACTTC
CDR3aa: CASSLGRHQETQYF

j_gene: TRBJ2-3
v_gene: TRBV18
d_gene: TRBD2
abundance: -
CDR3nt: TGTGCCAGCTCAAAGGGACTAGCTAGCACAGATACGCAGTATTTT
CDR3aa: CASSKGLASTDTQYF

j_gene: TRBJ2-7
v_gene: TRBV30
d_gene: -
abundance: -
CDR3nt: TGTGCCTGGAGTTTGACAGGAGCCTCCTACGAGCAGTACTTC
CDR3aa: CAWSLTGASYEQYF

j_gene: TRBJ2-7
v_gene: TRBV30
d_gene: -
abundance: -
CDR3nt: TGTGCCTGGAGGGGAGTGGGCCAAAGCTCCTACGAGCAGTACTTC
CDR3aa: CAWRGVGQSSYEQYF

j_gene: TRBJ1-1
v_gene: TRBV27
d_gene: -
abundance: -
CDR3nt: TGTGCCAGCTCGTGGGGCATGAACACTGAAGCTTTCTTT
CDR3aa: CASSWGMNTEAFF

j_gene: TRBJ2-1
v_gene: TRBV19
d_gene: TRBD2
abundance: few
CDR3nt: TGTGCCAGTAGTACGCGGACTAGCGGAGCCTACAATGAGCAGTTCTTC
CDR3aa: CASSTRTSGAYNEQFF

j_gene: TRBJ1-2
v_gene: TRBV27
d_gene: -
abundance: -
CDR3nt: TGTGCCAGCAGCCGGAAGAGGGCCGATGTCTATGGCTACACCTTC
CDR3aa: CASSRKRADVYGYTF

j_gene: TRBJ2-1
v_gene: TRBV5-1
d_gene: -
abundance: -
CDR3nt: TGCGCCAGCAGACTTACAGGTAGCTTAGCCAATGAGCAGTTCTTC
CDR3aa: CASRLTGSLANEQFF

j_gene: TRBJ2-7
v_gene: TRBV28
d_gene: TRBD1
abundance: -
CDR3nt: TGTGCCAGCAGCCCACAGGGGGCATCTTACGAGCAGTACTTC
CDR3aa: CASSPQGASYEQYF

j_gene: TRBJ1-1
v_gene: TRBV7-9
d_gene: -
abundance: -
CDR3nt: TGTGCCAGCAGCTATACAGGGCCCGAAGCTTTCTTT
CDR3aa: CASSYTGPEAFF

j_gene: TRBJ2-1
v_gene: TRBV28
d_gene: TRBD1
abundance: once
CDR3nt: TGTGCCAGCAGTTTAAGGGACAGGGTTTACAATGAGCAGTTCTTC
CDR3aa: CASSLRDRVYNEQFF

j_gene: TRBJ2-7
v_gene: TRBV29-1
d_gene: -
abundance: once
CDR3nt: TGCAGCGTTGGTGGAGGGTCGGGGGAGCAGTACTTC
CDR3aa: CSVGGGSGEQYF

j_gene: TRBJ1-2
v_gene: TRBV28
d_gene: TRBD1
abundance: -
CDR3nt: TGTGCCAGCACCTCGACAGGGAATAACTATGGCTACACCTTC
CDR3aa: CASTSTGNNYGYTF

j_gene: TRBJ1-1
v_gene: TRBV27
d_gene: -
abundance: -
CDR3nt: TGTGCCAGCAGTTTTAGGGGGGGCAACACTGAAGCTTTCTTT
CDR3aa: CASSFRGGNTEAFF

j_gene: TRBJ2-4
v_gene: TRBV25-1
d_gene: -
abundance: -
CDR3nt: TGTGCCAGCAGTGATGGAGGGTCCAACATTCAGTACTTC
CDR3aa: CASSDGGSNIQYF

j_gene: TRBJ2-7
v_gene: TRBV25-1
d_gene: TRBD2
abundance: few
CDR3nt: TGTGCCAGCAGTTCTCTAGCGGGAGGGGTCCTCGACGAGCAGTACTTC
CDR3aa: CASSSLAGGVLDEQYF

j_gene: TRBJ2-3
v_gene: TRBV5-1
d_gene: TRBD1
abundance: -
CDR3nt: TGCGCCAGCGGCTGGGGACAGGGTCCCGGCGGGCAGTATTTT
CDR3aa: CASGWGQGPGGQYF

j_gene: TRBJ2-1
v_gene: TRBV6-6
d_gene: -
abundance: -
CDR3nt: TGTGCCAGCAGTTACCCGGGTCTAGGCAATGAGCAGTTCTTC
CDR3aa: CASSYPGLGNEQFF

j_gene: TRBJ2-1
v_gene: TRBV5-1
d_gene: TRBD1
abundance: -
CDR3nt: TGCGCCAGCAGCTTGTCCCCAGGGGGTATCAATGAGCAGTTCTTC
CDR3aa: CASSLSPGGINEQFF

j_gene: TRBJ2-5
v_gene: TRBV9
d_gene: TRBD1
abundance: few
CDR3nt: TGTGCCAGCAGCGCCACTCCGGGACAGGGAAGGGAGACCCAGTACTTC
CDR3aa: CASSATPGQGRETQYF

j_gene: TRBJ2-7
v_gene: TRBV6-5
d_gene: -
abundance: -
CDR3nt: TGTGCCAGCAGTTTAGCAGGGAAAACCTACGAGCAGTACTTC
CDR3aa: CASSLAGKTYEQYF

j_gene: TRBJ2-3
v_gene: TRBV7-9
d_gene: -
abundance: -
CDR3nt: TGTGCCAGCAGCTTCCAGGGGCCCACGCAGTATTTT
CDR3aa: CASSFQGPTQYF

j_gene: TRBJ2-2
v_gene: TRBV28
d_gene: -
abundance: few
CDR3nt: TGTGCCAGCGCGAAGCTGTTTTTT
CDR3aa: CASAKLFF

j_gene: TRBJ2-1
v_gene: TRBV7-9
d_gene: -
abundance: -
CDR3nt: TGTGCCAGCAGTCGTACTCTGGATGAGCAGTTCTTC
CDR3aa: CASSRTLDEQFF

j_gene: TRBJ1-1
v_gene: TRBV5-1
d_gene: -
abundance: -
CDR3nt: TGCGCCAGCAGCTTGGCTTACGGCAGGGCGAACACTGAAGCTTTCTTT
CDR3aa: CASSLAYGRANTEAFF

j_gene: TRBJ2-3
v_gene: TRBV6-5
d_gene: TRBD2
abundance: -
CDR3nt: TGTGCCAGCACCCGTAGCGGGAGTGGGACAGATACGCAGTATTTT
CDR3aa: CASTRSGSGTDTQYF

j_gene: TRBJ1-2
v_gene: TRBV6-5
d_gene: -
abundance: -
CDR3nt: TGTGCCAGCAGTTACGGTCCGGTGGACTATGGCTACACCTTC
CDR3aa: CASSYGPVDYGYTF

j_gene: TRBJ2-1
v_gene: TRBV2
d_gene: -
abundance: -
CDR3nt: TGTGCCAGCAGCGCCGGAACGGGGATACAGGAGCAGTTCTTC
CDR3aa: CASSAGTGIQEQFF

j_gene: TRBJ1-3
v_gene: TRBV4-2
d_gene: -
abundance: few
CDR3nt: TGTGCCAGCAGCCAAGGAAGCCTTGCTGGAAACACCATATATTTT
CDR3aa: CASSQGSLAGNTIYF

j_gene: TRBJ1-5
v_gene: TRBV28
d_gene: TRBD1
abundance: -
CDR3nt: TGTGCCAGCAGAACAGGACAGGGCGATCAGCCCCAGCATTTT
CDR3aa: CASRTGQGDQPQHF

j_gene: TRBJ2-1
v_gene: TRBV9
d_gene: TRBD2
abundance: few
CDR3nt: TGTGCCAGCAGCGTAGTCGGCGGGACTAGCGGGAGATACAATGAGCAGTTCTTC
CDR3aa: CASSVVGGTSGRYNEQFF

j_gene: TRBJ2-7
v_gene: TRBV18
d_gene: TRBD1
abundance: -
CDR3nt: TGTGCCAGCTCACCCGCGACAGGGGGCTACGAGCAGTACTTC
CDR3aa: CASSPATGGYEQYF

j_gene: TRBJ1-3
v_gene: TRBV29-1
d_gene: TRBD1
abundance: -
CDR3nt: TGCAGCGTCACTACAACAGGGGGCGGGAGAAATACCATATATTTT
CDR3aa: CSVTTTGGGRNTIYF

j_gene: TRBJ2-7
v_gene: TRBV6-6
d_gene: -
abundance: -
CDR3nt: TGTGCCAGCAGTATCCCCCGGGAGCGATCCTACGAGCAGTACTTC
CDR3aa: CASSIPRERSYEQYF